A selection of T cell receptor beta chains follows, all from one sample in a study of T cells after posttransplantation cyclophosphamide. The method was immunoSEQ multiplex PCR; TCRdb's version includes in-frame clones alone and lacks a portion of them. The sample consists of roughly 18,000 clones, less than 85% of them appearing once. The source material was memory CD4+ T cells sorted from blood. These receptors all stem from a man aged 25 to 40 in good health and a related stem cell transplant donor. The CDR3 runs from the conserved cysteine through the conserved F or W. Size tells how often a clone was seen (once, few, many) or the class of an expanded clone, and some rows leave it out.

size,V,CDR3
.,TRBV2,CASSIAGGSSYEQYF
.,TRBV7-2,CASTQTGGYSNQPQHF
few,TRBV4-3,CASSDTSGGPTTGFSDTQYF
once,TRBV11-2,CASSQVDRESGEQYF
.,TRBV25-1,CASSGPSNQPQHF
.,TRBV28,CASSLEGNEKLFF
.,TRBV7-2,CASTPGGAQVQGYTF
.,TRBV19,CASSRLKGQGTEAFF
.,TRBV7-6,CASSPRPEGTQYF
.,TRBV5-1,CASSLASGGGSPLHF
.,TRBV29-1,CSVARGETQYF
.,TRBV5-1,CASSSLGPDTQYF
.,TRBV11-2,CASSFDSRTLANYGYTF
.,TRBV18,CASSPANRGMTGELFF
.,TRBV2,CASNSQGADGYTF
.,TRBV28,CASSTGSSGNTIYF
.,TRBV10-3,CAISESMVSGTGFTDTQYF
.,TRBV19,CASSSKASSNQPQHF
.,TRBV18,CASSPNQAETQYF
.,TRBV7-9,CASSLGGETEAFF
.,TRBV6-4,CASSSTPGSTYNEQFF
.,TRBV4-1,CASSPSQGAPNYGYTF
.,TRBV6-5,CASSGSDSVTDTQYF
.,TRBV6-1,CASKPLQGNTEAFF
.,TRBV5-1,CASSYGTSGSTDTQYF
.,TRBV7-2,CATGTRPKELDF
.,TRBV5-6,CASSLSTRRRGSTEAFF
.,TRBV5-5,CASSLGQTLGETQYF
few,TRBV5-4,CASRYRFQQRYGYTF
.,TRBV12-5,CASGLVGGGEQFF
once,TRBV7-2,CASSSQSGDEQYF
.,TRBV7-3,CASSLRLAGLDSTDTQYF
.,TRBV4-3,CASSQDGGTRANNEQFF
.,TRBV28,CASSLLGHSAGNTIYF
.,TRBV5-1,CASSLGSPTGMYNEQFF
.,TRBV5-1,CASSSKAGGSSSYNSPLHF
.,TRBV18,CASSSDRATEAFF
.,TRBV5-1,CASSLSGIVDTQYF
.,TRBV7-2,CASSSTDRSNSPLHF
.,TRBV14,CASSGLNVNTEAFF
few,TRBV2,CASSEGRIRDRWFF
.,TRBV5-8,CASSLGLAGGGEQFF